The present entry profiles one TCR beta chain with its context. The target of this receptor is not known. Per-base qualities were not stored, and no clone one base away is much larger. For CDR1 and CDR2, the germline V gene lists LGHNA and YSLEER. The CDR3 runs 18 residues from the cysteine to the phenylalanine. Here the CDR3 DNA is all that survives: 54 bases in frame from base 1. The germline ends are 22 bases apart after V is trimmed by 1 base and J by 7 bases. The entry originates in a study of blood T cell repertoires in COVID-19 (dated by TCRdb to about 2020). Turning to the overall study: Samples covering the acute and convalescent phases of COVID-19 were provided by collaborators in the United States, Italy and Spain. The repertoires were released in a freely available public database intended as a resource for research on the immune response to SARS-CoV-2. Deeply sampled blood TCRbeta repertoires from subjects exposed to, actively infected with, or recovered from COVID-19 were included in the dataset. The material from the prospective study consisted of cDNA or gDNA derived from T cells, B-cell-depleted T cells, or PBMCs. HLA class I and class II types, where available, came from metadata supplied by the sample provider rather than from assay-based typing. The samples were drawn from two sources: the first 160 participants of the ongoing ImmuneRACE study, and over 950 subjects contributed by 6 global collaborators. A de-identified subject ID, COVID-19 status, age in years and sex were almost always included in the sample metadata.

Study-level results and caveats: Clinical and demographic metadata were provided uncurated, with the amount varying by source and participant.

TCRbeta CDR3 regions were amplified from genomic DNA using the immunoSEQ Assay, a bias-controlled multiplex PCR. The source study handled its data this way. The number of nucleated cells in each sample was estimated by amplification of reference gene primers within the assay. To quantify the absolute abundance of each unique TCRbeta CDR3 rearrangement, sequence reads were collapsed and filtered. For each sample, productive Simpson clonality was calculated by taking the square root of Simpson's diversity index across productive rearrangements. The clones in this table, taken by TCRdb from immuneACCESS, are in-frame only. Not every clone is retained; where verified, under half of the shortfall comes from an unresolved V gene, and the cause of the rest is unknown. V and J calls and clone size are those listed in that table; D and trimming were worked out from the DNA. The sample table contains over 110,000 clones; only one count was recorded for more than 70% of them. The ten largest clones take up 25% to 30% of the sample.

Collaborating institutions collected whole blood in K2EDTA tubes following their own protocols. For TCRbeta analysis, collaborators shipped samples in one of three forms: frozen whole blood, isolated PBMCs, or DNA extracted from either of those sample types. This clonotype originated in a human donor in a cohort sampled during active COVID-19. Rearrangement joined TRBV4-3 to TRBJ1-4; the D gene assignment is ambiguous. The material sequenced was peripheral blood. CDR3 sequence: CASSQVPSRGILPEKLFF. In nucleotide form, the sequence is TGCGCCAGCAGCCAAGTTCCCTCCCGGGGTATTCTTCCTGAAAAACTGTTTTTT.